The 15 T cell receptor beta chains below all came from one sample that was sequenced in a study of blood T cell repertoires in COVID-19. Sequencing used immunoSEQ multiplex PCR; TCRdb keeps in-frame clones, though not all of them. The sample has 250,000 to 300,000 clones, around nine tenths seen once; the top ten hold around 4.4%. Source material: peripheral blood. These receptors were taken from a man aged 35 to 55 with acute or convalescent COVID-19.

The chain employs TRBV7-2 and TRBJ2-7, with D unresolved. Germline V lookup: CDR1 SGHTA, CDR2 FQGNSA. The V end was cut by 1 base, the J end by 4 bases, with 8 bases between. The CDR3 contains 13 residues. The CDR3 sequence is CASSLGRRYEQYF. The CDR3 coding sequence is TGTGCCAGCAGCTTAGGTCGGCGGTACGAGCAGTACTTC.

CDR3 region: CASTSGTGREKLFF. CDR3 DNA sequence: TGTGCCAGCACCAGCGGGACAGGGCGCGAAAAACTGTTTTTT. The genes are TRBV11-1 and TRBJ1-4, with 9 positions matching TRBD1. The CDR3 extends over 14 amino acids. V shed 7 bases, J shed 8 bases, and the junction held 8 bases outside the gene matches. Germline V lookup: CDR1 SGHAT, CDR2 FQDESV (reference sequence).

The chain couples TRBV5-4 to TRBJ1-2; D possibly corresponds to TRBD1 (5 bases). From germline, CDR1 is SGHNT and CDR2 YYREEE (reference sequence). This CDR3 is 13 amino acids long. The V end lost 0 bases, the J end lost 5 bases, and 8 bases lay between the germline ends. The CDR3 spells CASSLARQYGYTF. As DNA, the CDR3 is TGTGCCAGCAGCTTGGCCAGACAGTATGGCTACACCTTC.

The chain employs TRBV6-6 and TRBJ1-5, with D unresolved. Between the trimmed V and J ends, which lost 7 bases and 3 bases, there was a span of 16 bases. CDR1 MNHNY and CDR2 SVGAGI come from the germline V gene (reference sequence). The CDR3 contains 15 residues. The CDR3 DNA reads TGTGCCAGCATTCTCGGTTCCTATTTCAATCAGCCCCAGCATTTT. This translates into CASILGSYFNQPQHF.

Only one count was recorded for this clone. The J gene is TRBJ2-2, the V gene TRBV11-2; D uncertain. V lost 0 bases and J 11 bases, leaving 10 bases between the germline ends. The length of the CDR3 is 13 residues. Germline values: CDR1 SGHAT, CDR2 FQNNGV. The CDR3 sequence is CASSLDRVSELFF. In nucleotides, the CDR3 is TGTGCCAGCAGCTTAGACCGAGTGTCTGAGCTGTTTTTT. Complete variable domain (other parts from reference TRBV11-2 and TRBJ2-2): EAGVAQSPRYKIIEKRQSVAFWCNPISGHATLYWYQQILGQGPKLLIQFQNNGVVDDSQLPKDRFSAERLKGVDSTLKIQPAKLEDSAVYLCASSLDRVSELFFGEGSRLTVL.

The chain couples TRBV6-5 to TRBJ1-2; 9 nucleotides line up with TRBD1. Trimming cost V 6 bases and J 1 base; bases outside gene matches: 6. Germline loops: CDR1 MNHEY, CDR2 SVGAGI. The CDR3 extends over 15 amino acids. CDR3 DNA: TGTGCCAGCAGCCGACAGGGGGTTCTTAACTATGGCTACACCTTC. It yields the protein CASSRQGVLNYGYTF.

The J gene is TRBJ1-1, the V gene TRBV6-5; possible D gene TRBD1, 6 bases. V lost 6 bases and J lost 3, with 17 bases in between. The CDR3 has 15 amino acids. CDR1 is MNHEY, CDR2 SVGAGI, per germline. For the CDR3, the DNA is TGTGCCAGCAGATCGGGGGGCGCTCGGGACACTGAAGCTTTCTTT. Translating it yields CASRSGGARDTEAFF.

The V call is TRBV6-5, the J call TRBJ2-2; no reliable D call. V was shortened by 5 bases and J by 4 bases, with 11 bases between the two germline ends. This CDR3 is built from 14 residues. Germline V gene sequence: CDR1 MNHEY, CDR2 SVGAGI. CDR3 DNA: TGTGCCAGCAGTCCGGGTCCTTCCACCGGGGAGCTGTTTTTT. Its translation is CASSPGPSTGELFF.

This clone showed up just once. This chain connects TRBV5-8 to TRBJ2-7; D might be TRBD1 (6 bases). Germline lookup yields CDR1 SGHTS and CDR2 YDEGEE. Trimming removed 0 bases from V and 7 bases from J, with 17 bases in between. The CDR3 consists of 15 residues. Written as DNA, the CDR3 is TGTGCCAGCAGCTTGGTCGGACAGAAAAGGAGGGAGCAGTACTTC. Its protein product is CASSLVGQKRREQYF.

The chain carries TRBV18 and TRBJ2-3, with a tentative D call TRBD1 (5 bases). In germline, CDR1 is KGHSH, CDR2 LQKENI. The V and J ends lost 1 base and 0 bases respectively, with 11 bases between them. This CDR3 spans 16 amino acids. CDR3 in DNA: TGTGCCAGCTCACCACTAGGGGCCGGGAGCACAGATACGCAGTATTTT. Protein: CASSPLGAGSTDTQYF.

The chain employs TRBV3-1 (or the pseudogene TRBV3-2) and TRBJ1-1; D not resolved. V was shortened by 3 bases and J by 10 bases, with 18 bases between the two germline ends. The CDR3 runs 14 residues. Germline V gene data show CDR1 as LGHDT and CDR2 as YNNKEL (reference sequence). In nucleotides, the CDR3 is TGTGCCAGCAGCCAGGGCAGGCAGTACAAAAGAGCTTTCTTT. This codes for CASSQGRQYKRAFF.

The CDR3 region is CSVEGARGAADTEAFF. Here the CDR3 DNA reads TGCAGCGTTGAAGGGGCCAGGGGCGCAGCCGACACTGAAGCTTTCTTT. The chain joins TRBV29-1 to TRBJ1-1, with D possibly being TRBD1 (6 bases). Trimming took off 1 base at V and 3 bases at J, with 18 bases between the two ends. The CDR3 totals 16 residues. The germline CDR1 and CDR2 sequences are SQVTM and ANQGSEA.

The gene calls are TRBV3-1 (or the pseudogene TRBV3-2) and TRBJ1-1; D is undetermined. Germline V gene sequence: CDR1 LGHDT, CDR2 YNNKEL (reference sequence). There are 12 residues in the CDR3. With 8 bases removed from V and 4 bases from J, the gap between germline ends came to 11 bases. The CDR3 region has the DNA TGTGCCAGCGGACTGGGCGGCACTGAAGCTTTCTTT. Its protein is CASGLGGTEAFF.

This chain uses TRBV6-5 with TRBJ2-2; 7 nucleotides match TRBD2. Trimming took 8 bases from V and 9 from J; bases not matched to a gene: 3. CDR1 is MNHEY and CDR2 is SVGAGI in the germline V gene. The CDR3 loop spans 11 amino acids. The CDR3 sequence: CASGGGRELFF. The CDR3 coding sequence is TGTGCCAGCGGGGGAGGGAGGGAGCTGTTTTTT.

V gene TRBV6-6 combines with J gene TRBJ2-7; D is perhaps TRBD2 (6 bases). CDR1 is MNHNY, CDR2 SVGAGI, per germline (reference sequence). V was trimmed by 6 bases and J by 7 bases, leaving 22 bases between them. The CDR3 has 15 amino acids. The CDR3 coding sequence is TGTGCCAGCAGCTCGATACGGGACTCTTTGGGAGAGCAGTACTTC. It translates to CASSSIRDSLGEQYF.